This T cell receptor beta chain was sequenced during a study of graft-versus-host responses after intestinal transplantation. Sequencing used immunoSEQ multiplex PCR; TCRdb keeps in-frame clones, though not all of them. There are 90,000 to 150,000 clones in the sample; approximately 95% occur only once, and 3% to 3.5% lies in the top ten. Turning to this clone: Antigen unknown.

V dropped 7 bases and J dropped 1; count of bases not matched to a gene: 7. Germline-derived CDR1 and CDR2 are MDHEN and SYDVKM. CDR3 length: 15 amino acids. The chain combines TRBV28 with TRBJ2-5, with 9 nucleotides matching TRBD1. This specimen was unstimulated CD8+ T cells sorted from spleen or lymph node cells, taken before intestinal transplant. This clonotype originated in a human donor who received an intestinal transplant. The chain's CDR3 is CASIPGDRAQETQYF. The CDR3 DNA is TGTGCCAGCATACCAGGGGACAGGGCCCAAGAGACCCAGTACTTC.